The 3 T cell receptor beta chains listed next were all sequenced from one sample in a study of blood T cell repertoires in COVID-19. Sequenced by immunoSEQ multiplex PCR; TCRdb stores in-frame clones only, minus some. The repertoire consists of 30,000 to 40,000 clones, with approximately 85% occurring once and the leading ten covering 40% to 55%. The specimen was peripheral blood. The source of these receptors is a man in his fifties or sixties with active or convalescent COVID-19.

The V call is TRBV3-1 (or the pseudogene TRBV3-2), the J call TRBJ1-2, with 7 nucleotides matching TRBD1. Germline V CDR1 and CDR2: LGHDT, YNNKEL (reference sequence). The CDR3 spans 13 residues. Trimming cost V 4 bases and J 4 bases; bases outside gene matches: 3. The CDR3 DNA reads TGTGCCAGCAGCCCCACAGGGGTCTATGGCTACACCTTC. It codes for CASSPTGVYGYTF.

The chain uses TRBV3-1 (or the pseudogene TRBV3-2) and TRBJ1-1; 11 bases match TRBD1. CDR3 length: 13 amino acids. With 3 bases clipped from V and 11 bases from J, the junction kept 5 bases outside the gene matches. Germline CDR1 LGHDT, CDR2 YNNKEL (reference sequence). CDR3 protein: CASSHWDRGRAFF. DNA of the CDR3: TGTGCCAGCAGCCACTGGGACAGGGGGAGGGCTTTCTTT.

The chain has TRBV2 and TRBJ1-1; D is unclear. Trimming pared 9 bases from V and 3 bases from J, leaving 14 bases between. CDR1 and CDR2 (germline): SNHLY, FYNNEI. This CDR3 spans 13 amino acids. In DNA form, the CDR3 reads TGTGCCAGTCAAGTAGGAGGGTACACTGAAGCTTTCTTT. Translating it yields CASQVGGYTEAFF.